Below, one TCR beta chain is given with its context. Per the original methods: Reference gene primer amplification in the assay estimated nucleated cell counts. Generated by immunoSEQ multiplex PCR, the TCRdb table keeps only in-frame clones and is missing some. The DNA gave D and trimming, while V, J and clone size come from that table. The sample includes about 220,000 clones, 86% of them seen just once. This specimen comes from a study of blood T cell repertoires in COVID-19. Study-wide context: T cells, B-cell-depleted T cells, or PBMCs provided the cDNA or gDNA that served as material.

V lost 3 bases and J 7 bases, leaving 9 bases between the germline ends. The CDR3 loop spans 13 amino acids. Germline-derived CDR1 and CDR2 are LGHDT and YNNKEL (reference sequence). The V call is TRBV3-1 (or the pseudogene TRBV3-2), the J call TRBJ1-4; D ambiguous. The source material was peripheral blood. This TCR came from a man aged 25 to 40 who had recovered from COVID-19. The CDR3 nucleotides read TGTGCCAGCAGCCAGCAGACAATTGAAAAACTGTTTTTT. Its protein is CASSQQTIEKLFF.